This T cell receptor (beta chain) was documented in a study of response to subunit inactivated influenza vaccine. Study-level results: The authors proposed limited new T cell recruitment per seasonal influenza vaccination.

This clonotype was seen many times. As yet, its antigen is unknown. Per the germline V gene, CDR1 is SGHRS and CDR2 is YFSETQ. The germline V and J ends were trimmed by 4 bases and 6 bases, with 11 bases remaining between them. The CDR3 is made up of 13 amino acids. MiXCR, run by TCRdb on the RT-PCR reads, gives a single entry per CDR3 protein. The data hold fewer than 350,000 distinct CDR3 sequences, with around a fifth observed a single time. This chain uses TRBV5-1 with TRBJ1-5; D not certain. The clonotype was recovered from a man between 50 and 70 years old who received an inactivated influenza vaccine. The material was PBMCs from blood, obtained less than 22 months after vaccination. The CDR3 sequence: CASSPTGTQPQHF. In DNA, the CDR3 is TGCGCCAGCAGCCCGACTGGAACTCAGCCCCAGCATTTT.